The next 30 T cell receptor beta chains were all read from a single sample in a study of cytomegalovirus exposure and HLA in healthy donors. PCR was performed using 60 Vbeta and 13 Jbeta primers. Sequencing used immunoSEQ multiplex PCR; TCRdb keeps in-frame clones, though not all of them. Here the sample spans around 200,000 clones, 82% being singletons. The sequenced sample was PBMCs. These receptors originate from a woman aged 40 to 50 in good health and CMV-seronegative.

This chain links TRBV6-1 with TRBJ1-2; D might be TRBD1 (6 bases). The CDR3 length is 13 residues. CDR1 MNHNS and CDR2 SASEGT come from the germline V gene. The V end lost 2 bases, the J end lost 7 bases, and 11 bases lay between the germline ends. This chain's CDR3 is CASSEFGTLGYTF. In DNA, the CDR3 is TGTGCCAGCAGTGAATTTGGGACACTTGGCTACACCTTC.

This chain uses TRBV10-3 with TRBJ2-3; 13 bases line up with TRBD2. The ends lost 2 bases at V and 0 bases at J; junction bases unmatched: 8. The CDR3 length is 19 residues. CDR1 ENHRY and CDR2 SYGVKD come from the germline V gene. The CDR3 loop is CAISETPGTSGVSTDTQYF. DNA for the CDR3: TGTGCCATCAGTGAGACCCCCGGGACTAGCGGGGTCAGCACAGATACGCAGTATTTT.

V gene TRBV2 combines with J gene TRBJ2-7, with 13 bases that match TRBD2. The CDR3 has 14 residues. After removal of 6 bases from V and 6 bases from J, the junction contained 5 bases not matched to a gene. Germline CDR1 SNHLY, CDR2 FYNNEI. The chain's CDR3 is CASRLGLAGSEQYF. The CDR3 DNA reads TGTGCCAGCAGGTTGGGACTAGCGGGAAGCGAGCAGTACTTC.

The rearrangement links TRBV6-1 to TRBJ1-5, with unresolved D. V was shortened by 4 bases and J by 0 bases, with 10 bases between the two germline ends. Germline CDR1 MNHNS, CDR2 SASEGT. CDR3 length: 15 residues. Here the CDR3 reads CASSGSVHSNQPQHF. The CDR3 DNA follows: TGTGCCAGCAGTGGCAGCGTTCATAGCAATCAGCCCCAGCATTTT.

The CDR3 loop is CASSHPDRVVTEAFF. CDR3 DNA: TGCGCCAGCAGCCACCCTGACAGGGTGGTCACTGAAGCTTTCTTT. This chain connects TRBV5-1 to TRBJ1-1; 7 bases fit TRBD1. The junction had 10 bases not matched to a gene; V was cut back by 4 bases and J by 4 bases. The germline CDR1 and CDR2 sequences are SGHRS and YFSETQ. CDR3 size: 15 residues.

The rearrangement joins TRBV9 to TRBJ1-1; TRBD1 matches at 10 bases. Germline V gene data show CDR1 as SGDLS and CDR2 as YYNGEE. Germline trimming cut 4 bases from V and 4 bases from J; bases unmatched to any gene: 7. The CDR3 contains 15 residues. The CDR3 nucleotides are TGTGCCAGCAGCCGACTGGGACAGGGGAGCACTGAAGCTTTCTTT. Protein product: CASSRLGQGSTEAFF.

The chain links TRBV5-1 to TRBJ2-5; 8 bases line up with TRBD1. The V and J ends lost 4 bases and 5 bases, in that order; junction bases with no gene match: 10. Germline loops: CDR1 SGHRS, CDR2 YFSETQ. CDR3 length equals 15 residues. The CDR3 DNA reads TGCGCCAGCAGCCCGCCGTCAGGGGGCTGGGAGACCCAGTACTTC. This codes for CASSPPSGGWETQYF.

This clone was seen only once. J is TRBJ2-7 and V is TRBV6-1; D perhaps matches TRBD2 (7 bases). Germline assignment: CDR1 MNHNS and CDR2 SASEGT. V was pared by 0 bases and J by 4 bases, with 16 bases between. This CDR3 is 16 amino acids long. CDR3 DNA: TGTGCCAGCAGTGAAGCGGGGGGGCCACGGCGATACGAGCAGTACTTC. Amino acids: CASSEAGGPRRYEQYF.

The chain joins TRBV6-6 to TRBJ2-7; 13 bases align to TRBD2. Looked up from germline, CDR1 is MNHNY and CDR2 is SVGAGI (reference sequence). The J segment lost 5 bases and the V segment lost 6 bases, leaving 7 bases of the junction unmatched. CDR3 length equals 15 residues. CDR3 DNA sequence: TGTGCCAGCAGCCTAGGACTAGCGGGAGTGGACGAGCAGTACTTC. Protein: CASSLGLAGVDEQYF.

This clone showed up just a few times. This chain uses TRBV28 with TRBJ1-1; D perhaps matches TRBD1 (5 bases). CDR3 length: 14 residues. Trimming cost V 6 bases and J 4 bases, with 15 bases left between them. Germline assignment: CDR1 MDHEN and CDR2 SYDVKM. CDR3 sequence reads: CASSPGGWSTEAFF. As DNA, the CDR3 is TGTGCCAGCAGCCCCGGGGGATGGAGCACTGAAGCTTTCTTT. The whole variable domain, remainder taken from reference TRBV28 and TRBJ1-1, is DVKVTQSSRYLVKRTGEKVFLECVQDMDHENMFWYRQDPGLGLRLIYFSYDVKMKEKGDIPEGYSVSREKKERFSLILESASTNQTSMYLCASSPGGWSTEAFFGQGTRLTVV.

V usage is TRBV19 and J usage is TRBJ1-2; D is possibly TRBD1 (6 bases). This CDR3 is 13 amino acids long. The V end lost 3 bases, the J end lost 6 bases, and 11 bases lay between the germline ends. The germline V gene encodes CDR1 LNHDA and CDR2 SQIVND (reference sequence). CDR3 nucleotides: TGTGCCAGTAGTATGGGGGACATAGATGGCTACACCTTC. Protein product: CASSMGDIDGYTF.

This CDR3 reads CASSVGLAGGGETQYF. The CDR3 region has the DNA TGTGCCAGCAGCGTAGGATTAGCGGGAGGGGGTGAGACCCAGTACTTC. The rearrangement uses TRBV9 and TRBJ2-5; 11 bases are a match to TRBD2. With V trimmed by 0 bases and J by 5 bases, 6 bases remained unmatched. This CDR3 region has 16 residues. Germline assignment: CDR1 SGDLS and CDR2 YYNGEE.

This chain uses TRBV19 with TRBJ1-1; possible D gene TRBD1, 6 bases. This CDR3 contains 12 residues. V shed 5 bases and J shed 8 bases, with 12 bases lying between them. Germline values: CDR1 LNHDA, CDR2 SQIVND (reference sequence). CDR3 sequence (DNA): TGTGCCAGTAGTTTCCAACAGGGAGAAGCTTTCTTT. Protein product: CASSFQQGEAFF.

This chain connects TRBV28 to TRBJ1-5; TRBD1 is a possible D gene (5 bases). V lost 8 bases to trimming and J lost 1 base, with 21 bases between them. Germline loops: CDR1 MDHEN, CDR2 SYDVKM. This CDR3 spans 17 amino acids. As DNA, the CDR3 is TGTGCCAGCGGTGGGGGAGGTTCGCAGGGCAGCAATCAGCCCCAGCATTTT. This encodes CASGGGGSQGSNQPQHF.

The chain has TRBV11-2 and TRBJ2-1; TRBD1 aligns across 7 bases. Germline CDR1 SGHAT, CDR2 FQNNGV. V trimming: 3 bases; J trimming: 1 base; junction bases outside the gene matches: 3. This CDR3 spans 15 amino acids. CDR3 coding DNA: TGTGCCAGCAGCTTCCTGGACAGGTCCTACAATGAGCAGTTCTTC. It yields the protein CASSFLDRSYNEQFF.

This clone showed up just a few times. The chain carries TRBV30 and TRBJ2-2, with a weak D call TRBD2 (6 bases). Germline V gene sequence: CDR1 GTSNPN, CDR2 SVGIG (reference sequence). Trimming cost V 1 base and J 5 bases, with 17 bases left between them. This CDR3 is 16 amino acids long. CDR3 in DNA: TGTGCCTGGAGTGCGGATCAAACTAGCAGAACCGGGGAGCTGTTTTTT. Its protein is CAWSADQTSRTGELFF.

This clone was recorded a few times. The gene calls are TRBV7-2 and TRBJ1-2, with D tentatively TRBD1 (6 bases). V gave up 3 bases and J gave up 4 bases, with 15 bases separating them. The germline CDR1 and CDR2 sequences are SGHTA and FQGNSA. The CDR3 covers 15 residues. Written as DNA, the CDR3 is TGTGCCAGCAGCTTCGTGGCAGGGGAGGGCTATGGCTACACCTTC. Amino acids: CASSFVAGEGYGYTF.

The chain employs TRBV7-2 and TRBJ1-4; D gene unclear. The CDR3 is made up of 15 amino acids. CDR1 is SGHTA, CDR2 FQGNSA, per germline. V was pared by 0 bases and J by 8 bases, with 13 bases between. This CDR3 is CASSLARAAGEKLFF. Written as DNA, the CDR3 is TGTGCCAGCAGCTTAGCGCGGGCGGCGGGGGAAAAACTGTTTTTT. Full variable domain (remainder filled in from reference TRBV7-2 and TRBJ1-4): GAGVSQSPSNKVTEKGKDVELRCDPISGHTALYWYRQSLGQGLEFLIYFQGNSAPDKSGLPSDRFSAERTGGSVSTLTIQRTQQEDSAVYLCASSLARAAGEKLFFGSGTQLSVL.

This rearrangement joins TRBV28 to TRBJ1-4; 7 nucleotides line up with TRBD1. The CDR3 is 15 amino acids. V dropped 2 bases and J dropped 2; count of bases not matched to a gene: 2. Germline assignment: CDR1 MDHEN and CDR2 SYDVKM. CDR3 sequence reads: CASSLAGGTNEKLFF. CDR3 coding DNA: TGTGCCAGCAGTTTAGCAGGGGGTACTAATGAAAAACTGTTTTTT.

V and J are TRBV6-6 and TRBJ1-2, with no clear D. Trimming stripped 5 bases from V and 8 bases from J, with 9 bases between. The CDR3 totals 11 residues. CDR1 is MNHNY and CDR2 is SVGAGI in the germline V gene (reference sequence). DNA of the CDR3: TGTGCCAGCAGTCCTGGGGAGGGCTACACCTTC. This sequence encodes CASSPGEGYTF.

This clone was observed a handful of times. This chain connects TRBV27 to TRBJ2-3; 10 bases fit TRBD1. The CDR3 contains 15 residues. Germline CDR1 and CDR2: MNHEY and SMNVEV (reference sequence). The ends lost 5 bases at V and 1 base at J; junction bases unmatched: 3. CDR3 in DNA: TGTGCCAGCAGTCCAGGGACAGGGGGCACAGATACGCAGTATTTT. It specifies CASSPGTGGTDTQYF.

The chain joins TRBV19 to TRBJ2-3, with TRBD2 matching 8 bases. The V gene end was trimmed by 5 bases and the J gene end by 3 bases; junction bases not matched to a gene: 10. This CDR3 is 16 amino acids long. Germline lookup yields CDR1 LNHDA and CDR2 SQIVND (reference sequence). CDR3 region: CASSLTSGRPTDTQYF. The CDR3 nucleotides are TGTGCCAGTAGTCTCACCAGCGGGAGACCAACAGATACGCAGTATTTT.

The rearrangement links TRBV18 to TRBJ1-5; the match to TRBD1 covers 7 bases. V lost 2 bases, J lost 6 bases, and 13 bases stayed unmatched. Germline loops: CDR1 KGHSH, CDR2 LQKENI. The CDR3 spans 17 residues. This CDR3 reads CASSPDTPGQHTQPQHF. The DNA for the CDR3 is TGTGCCAGCTCACCAGACACCCCGGGACAGCACACTCAGCCCCAGCATTTT.

The chain has TRBV20-1 and TRBJ2-7, with unresolved D. Germline V gene data show CDR1 as DFQATT and CDR2 as SNEGSKA (reference sequence). This CDR3 is 11 amino acids long. The V end lost 5 bases, the J end lost 2 bases, and 7 bases lay between the germline ends. The CDR3 protein is CSAAPAYEQYF. Written as DNA, the CDR3 is TGCAGTGCTGCGCCGGCCTACGAGCAGTACTTC.

The chain combines TRBV10-2 with TRBJ2-1; the D is unclear. With 6 bases removed from V and 4 bases from J, the gap between germline ends came to 7 bases. The germline gives CDR1 WSHSY, CDR2 SAAADI. The CDR3 covers 12 residues. The CDR3 bases are TGCGCCAGCAGCAACTTGTACAATGAGCAGTTCTTC. It translates to CASSNLYNEQFF.

CDR3 bases: TGCGCCAGCAGCCTCGGACAGGGTAAAGAGGTGAGTACTGAAGCTTTCTTT. Translated: CASSLGQGKEVSTEAFF. The chain combines TRBV4-1 with TRBJ1-1; the match to TRBD1 covers 8 bases. Germline CDR1 and CDR2: MGHRA and YSYEKL. This CDR3 has 17 amino acids. J was trimmed by 5 bases and V by 4 bases; bases with no gene match: 15.

The rearrangement uses TRBV27 and TRBJ2-7; TRBD2 aligns across 7 bases. This CDR3 has 14 residues. J lost 3 bases, V lost 1 base, and 3 bases had no gene match. Germline-derived CDR1 and CDR2 are MNHEY and SMNVEV (reference sequence). CDR3 bases: TGTGCCAGCAGTTTATTGTGGGGGGGCTACGAGCAGTACTTC. It yields the protein CASSLLWGGYEQYF.

V usage is TRBV7-8 and J usage is TRBJ1-1; the match to TRBD1 covers 11 bases. This CDR3 spans 14 amino acids. Looked up from germline, CDR1 is SGHVS and CDR2 is FQNEAQ. V shed 5 bases, J shed 7 bases, and the junction held 6 bases outside the gene matches. This chain's CDR3 is CASSHWDRGNEAFF. CDR3 nucleotide sequence: TGTGCCAGCAGCCACTGGGACAGGGGGAATGAAGCTTTCTTT. Variable domain in full (rest from reference TRBV7-8 and TRBJ1-1): GAGVSQSPRYKVAKRGQDVALRCDPISGHVSLFWYQQALGQGPEFLTYFQNEAQLDKSGLPSDRFFAERPEGSVSTLKIQRTQQEDSAVYLCASSHWDRGNEAFFGQGTRLTVV.

The rearrangement joins TRBV18 to TRBJ1-4; TRBD1 might be the D (6 bases). From germline, CDR1 is KGHSH and CDR2 LQKENI. The CDR3 runs to 13 residues. With 1 base removed from V and 7 bases from J, the gap between germline ends came to 7 bases. Written as DNA, the CDR3 is TGTGCCAGCTCACCACAGACAGGTGAAAAACTGTTTTTT. It translates to CASSPQTGEKLFF. The whole variable domain, remainder taken from reference TRBV18 and TRBJ1-4, is NAGVMQNPRHLVRRRGQEARLRCSPMKGHSHVYWYRQLPEEGLKFMVYLQKENIIDESGMPKERFSAEFPKEGPSILRIQQVVRGDSAAYFCASSPQTGEKLFFGSGTQLSVL.

The chain uses TRBV9 and TRBJ2-2; D not resolved. The CDR3 runs to 15 residues. V was trimmed by 2 bases and J by 6 bases, leaving 14 bases between them. Germline CDR1 SGDLS, CDR2 YYNGEE. The CDR3 DNA sequence: TGTGCCAGCAGCGTGATTGGCAGCAGCGCCGGGGAGCTGTTTTTT. Amino acid sequence: CASSVIGSSAGELFF.